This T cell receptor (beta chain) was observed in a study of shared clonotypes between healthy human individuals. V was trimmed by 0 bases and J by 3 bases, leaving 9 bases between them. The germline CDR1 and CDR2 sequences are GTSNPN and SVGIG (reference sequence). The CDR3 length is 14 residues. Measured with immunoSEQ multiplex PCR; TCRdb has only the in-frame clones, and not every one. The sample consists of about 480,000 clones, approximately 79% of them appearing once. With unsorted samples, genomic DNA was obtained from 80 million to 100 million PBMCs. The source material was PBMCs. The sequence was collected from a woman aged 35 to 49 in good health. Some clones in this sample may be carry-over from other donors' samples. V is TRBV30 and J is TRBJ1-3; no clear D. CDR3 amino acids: CAWSVGVGGNTIYF. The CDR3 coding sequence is TGTGCCTGGAGTGTTGGCGTTGGTGGAAACACCATATATTTT.